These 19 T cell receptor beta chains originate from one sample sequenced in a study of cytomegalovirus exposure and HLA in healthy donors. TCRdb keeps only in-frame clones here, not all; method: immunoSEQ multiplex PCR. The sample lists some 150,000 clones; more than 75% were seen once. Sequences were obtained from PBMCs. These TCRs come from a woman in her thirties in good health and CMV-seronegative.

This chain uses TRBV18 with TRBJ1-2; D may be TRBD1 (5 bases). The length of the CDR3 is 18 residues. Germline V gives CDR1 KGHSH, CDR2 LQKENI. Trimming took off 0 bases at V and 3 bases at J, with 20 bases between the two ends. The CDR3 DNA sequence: TGTGCCAGCTCACCACCGCTCACGGCAGGGAAGGGCTACTATGGCTACACCTTC. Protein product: CASSPPLTAGKGYYGYTF.

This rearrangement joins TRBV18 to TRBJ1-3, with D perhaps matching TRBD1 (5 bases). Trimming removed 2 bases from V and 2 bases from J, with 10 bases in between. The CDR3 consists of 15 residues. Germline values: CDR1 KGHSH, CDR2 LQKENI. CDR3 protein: CASSPGGIAGNTIYF. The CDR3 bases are TGTGCCAGCTCACCAGGGGGGATCGCTGGAAACACCATATATTTT.

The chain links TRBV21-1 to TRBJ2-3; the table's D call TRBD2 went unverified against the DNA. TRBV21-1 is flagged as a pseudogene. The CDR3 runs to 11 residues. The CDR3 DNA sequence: TGTGCCAGCACCCTCGGAGATACGCAGTATTTT. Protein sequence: CASTLGDTQYF.

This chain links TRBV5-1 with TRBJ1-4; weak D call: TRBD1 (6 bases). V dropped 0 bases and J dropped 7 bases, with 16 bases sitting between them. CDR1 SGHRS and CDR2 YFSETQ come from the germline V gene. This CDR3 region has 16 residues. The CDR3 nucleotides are TGCGCCAGCAGCTTGGGTTTAGGACAGTGGAGTGAAAAACTGTTTTTT. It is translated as CASSLGLGQWSEKLFF.

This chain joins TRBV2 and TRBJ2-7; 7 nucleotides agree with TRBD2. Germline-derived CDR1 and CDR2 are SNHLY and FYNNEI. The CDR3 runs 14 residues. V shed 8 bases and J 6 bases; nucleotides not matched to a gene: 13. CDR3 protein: CASFTSESMGEQYF. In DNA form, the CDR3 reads TGTGCCAGCTTTACTAGCGAAAGTATGGGCGAGCAGTACTTC.

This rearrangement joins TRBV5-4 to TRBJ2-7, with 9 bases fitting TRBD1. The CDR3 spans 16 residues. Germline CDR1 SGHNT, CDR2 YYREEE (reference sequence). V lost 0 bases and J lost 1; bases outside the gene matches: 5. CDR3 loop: CASSLDSGQGSYEQYF. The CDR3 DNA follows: TGTGCCAGCAGCTTGGACTCTGGACAGGGGTCCTACGAGCAGTACTTC.

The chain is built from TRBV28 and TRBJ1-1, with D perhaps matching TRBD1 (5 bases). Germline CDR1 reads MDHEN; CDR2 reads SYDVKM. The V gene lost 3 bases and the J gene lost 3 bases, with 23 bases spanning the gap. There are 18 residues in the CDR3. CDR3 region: CASSFRPLRGLHDTEAFF. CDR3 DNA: TGTGCCAGCAGTTTCCGACCTCTAAGGGGCCTCCATGACACTGAAGCTTTCTTT.

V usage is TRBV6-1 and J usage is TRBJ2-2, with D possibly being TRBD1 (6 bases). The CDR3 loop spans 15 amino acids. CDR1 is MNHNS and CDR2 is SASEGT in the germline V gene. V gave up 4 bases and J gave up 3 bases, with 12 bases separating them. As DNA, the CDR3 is TGTGCCAGCAGTGGATTGGCAGGGGACACCGGGGAGCTGTTTTTT. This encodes CASSGLAGDTGELFF.

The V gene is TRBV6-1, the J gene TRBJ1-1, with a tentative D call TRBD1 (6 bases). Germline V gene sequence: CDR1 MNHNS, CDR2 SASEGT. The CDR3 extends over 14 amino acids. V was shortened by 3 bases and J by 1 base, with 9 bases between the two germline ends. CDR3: CASSDRGSNTEAFF. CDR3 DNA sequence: TGTGCCAGCAGTGACAGGGGATCGAACACTGAAGCTTTCTTT.

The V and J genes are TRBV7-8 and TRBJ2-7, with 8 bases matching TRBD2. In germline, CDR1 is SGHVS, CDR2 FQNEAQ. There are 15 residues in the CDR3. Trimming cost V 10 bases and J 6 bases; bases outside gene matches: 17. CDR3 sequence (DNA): TGTGCCACCATGCCCCTCTCCGGGGGGGCGGTCGAGCAGTACTTC. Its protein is CATMPLSGGAVEQYF.

The CDR3 is CAVHWERNTEAFF. In DNA, the CDR3 is TGTGCCGTCCACTGGGAGAGGAACACTGAAGCTTTCTTT. The chain joins TRBV10-3 to TRBJ1-1; D gene ambiguous. The CDR3 runs 13 residues. V lost 11 bases to trimming and J lost 1 base, with 14 bases between them. CDR1 is ENHRY, CDR2 SYGVKD, per germline.

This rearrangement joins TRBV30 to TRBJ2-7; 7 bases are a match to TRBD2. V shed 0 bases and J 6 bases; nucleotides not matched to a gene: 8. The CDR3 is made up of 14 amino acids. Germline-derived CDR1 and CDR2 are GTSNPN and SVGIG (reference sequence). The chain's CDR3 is CAWSVAQGGVEQYF. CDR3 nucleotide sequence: TGTGCCTGGAGTGTCGCTCAGGGAGGGGTCGAGCAGTACTTC.

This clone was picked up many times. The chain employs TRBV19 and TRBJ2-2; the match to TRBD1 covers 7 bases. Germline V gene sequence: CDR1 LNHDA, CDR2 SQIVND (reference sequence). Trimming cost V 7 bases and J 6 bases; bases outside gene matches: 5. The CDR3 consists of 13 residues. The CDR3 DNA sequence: TGTGCCAGTACCCATCAGGGGGCCGGGGAGCTGTTTTTT. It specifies CASTHQGAGELFF.

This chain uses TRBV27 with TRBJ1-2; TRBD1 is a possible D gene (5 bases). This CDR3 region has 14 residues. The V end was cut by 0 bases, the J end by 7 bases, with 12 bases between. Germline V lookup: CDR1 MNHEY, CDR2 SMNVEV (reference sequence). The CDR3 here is CASSLSREGPGYTF. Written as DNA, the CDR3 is TGTGCCAGCAGTTTATCGAGGGAGGGGCCTGGCTACACCTTC.

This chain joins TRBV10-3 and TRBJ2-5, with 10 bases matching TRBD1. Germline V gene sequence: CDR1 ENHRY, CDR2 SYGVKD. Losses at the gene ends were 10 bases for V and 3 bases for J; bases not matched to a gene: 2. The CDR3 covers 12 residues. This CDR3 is CATGTGEETQYF. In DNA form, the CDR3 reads TGTGCCACCGGGACAGGGGAAGAGACCCAGTACTTC.

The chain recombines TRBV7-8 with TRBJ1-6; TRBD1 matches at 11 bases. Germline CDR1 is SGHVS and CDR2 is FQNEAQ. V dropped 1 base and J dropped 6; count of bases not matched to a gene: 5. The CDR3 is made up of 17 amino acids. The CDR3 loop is CASSLGTGGAPNSPLHF. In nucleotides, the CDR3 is TGTGCCAGCAGCTTAGGGACAGGGGGCGCGCCTAATTCACCCCTCCACTTT.

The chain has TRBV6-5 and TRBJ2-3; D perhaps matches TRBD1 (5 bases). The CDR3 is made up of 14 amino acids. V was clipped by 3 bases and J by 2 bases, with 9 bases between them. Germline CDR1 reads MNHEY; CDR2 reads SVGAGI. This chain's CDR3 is CASSYGADTDTQYF. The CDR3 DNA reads TGTGCCAGCAGTTATGGGGCAGACACAGATACGCAGTATTTT.

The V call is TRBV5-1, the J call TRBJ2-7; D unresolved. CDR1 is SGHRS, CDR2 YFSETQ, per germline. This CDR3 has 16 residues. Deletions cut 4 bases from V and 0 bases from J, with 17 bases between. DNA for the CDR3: TGCGCCAGCAGCCTGGACCTCGTTCAGTACTCCTACGAGCAGTACTTC. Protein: CASSLDLVQYSYEQYF.

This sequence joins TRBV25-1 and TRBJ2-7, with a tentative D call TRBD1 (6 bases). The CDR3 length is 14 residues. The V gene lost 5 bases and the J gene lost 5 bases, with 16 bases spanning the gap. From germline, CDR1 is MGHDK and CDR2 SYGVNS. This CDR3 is CASSTTGIVDEQYF. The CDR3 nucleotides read TGTGCCAGCAGTACCACAGGGATCGTTGACGAGCAGTACTTC.